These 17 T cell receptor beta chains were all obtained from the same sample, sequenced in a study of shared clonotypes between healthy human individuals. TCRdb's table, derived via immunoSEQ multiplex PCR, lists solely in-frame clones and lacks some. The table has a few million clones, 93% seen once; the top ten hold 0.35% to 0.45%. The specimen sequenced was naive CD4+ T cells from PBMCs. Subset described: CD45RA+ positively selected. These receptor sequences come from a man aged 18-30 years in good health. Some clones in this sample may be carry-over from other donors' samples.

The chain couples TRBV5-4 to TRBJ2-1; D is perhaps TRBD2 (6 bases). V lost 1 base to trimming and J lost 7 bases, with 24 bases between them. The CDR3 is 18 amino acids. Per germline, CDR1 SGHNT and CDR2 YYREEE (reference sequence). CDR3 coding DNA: TGTGCCAGCAGCTTGCCATTGAGGATTTCGGGAGAGCGGAATGAGCAGTTCTTC. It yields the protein CASSLPLRISGERNEQFF. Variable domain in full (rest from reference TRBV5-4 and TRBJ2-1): ETGVTQSPTHLIKTRGQQVTLRCSSQSGHNTVSWYQQALGQGPQFIFQYYREEENGRGNFPPRFSGLQFPNYSSELNVNALELDDSALYLCASSLPLRISGERNEQFFGPGTRLTVL.

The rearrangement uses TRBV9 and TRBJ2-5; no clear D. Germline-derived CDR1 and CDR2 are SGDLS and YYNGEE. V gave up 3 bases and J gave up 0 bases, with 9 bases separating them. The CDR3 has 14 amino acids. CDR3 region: CASSAESYQETQYF. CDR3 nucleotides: TGTGCCAGCAGCGCTGAATCGTACCAAGAGACCCAGTACTTC.

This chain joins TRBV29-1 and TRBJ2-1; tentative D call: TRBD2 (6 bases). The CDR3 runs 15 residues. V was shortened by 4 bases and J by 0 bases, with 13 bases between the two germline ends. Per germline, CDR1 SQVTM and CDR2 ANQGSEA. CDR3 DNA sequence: TGCAGCGTTGTTGGCGGGACGGGCTCCTACAATGAGCAGTTCTTC. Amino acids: CSVVGGTGSYNEQFF.

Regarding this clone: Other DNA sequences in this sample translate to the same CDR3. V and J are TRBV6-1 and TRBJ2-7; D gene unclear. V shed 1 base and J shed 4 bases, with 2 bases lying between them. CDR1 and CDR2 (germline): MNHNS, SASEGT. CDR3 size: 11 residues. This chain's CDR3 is CASSEGYEQYF. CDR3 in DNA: TGTGCCAGCAGTGAAGGTTACGAGCAGTACTTC.

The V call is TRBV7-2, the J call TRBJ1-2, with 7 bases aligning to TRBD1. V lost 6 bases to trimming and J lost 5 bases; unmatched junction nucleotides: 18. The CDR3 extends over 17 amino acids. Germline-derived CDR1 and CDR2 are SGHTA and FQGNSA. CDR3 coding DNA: TGTGCCAGCAGTATTTTTACCGCCGGGGCAGGGGGATATGGCTACACCTTC. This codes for CASSIFTAGAGGYGYTF.

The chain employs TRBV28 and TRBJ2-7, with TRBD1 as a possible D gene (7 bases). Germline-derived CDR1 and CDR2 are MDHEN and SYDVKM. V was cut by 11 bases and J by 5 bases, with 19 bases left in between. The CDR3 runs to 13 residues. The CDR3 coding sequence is TGTGCCGCATCCCCATCAGGGGGGAACGAGCAGTACTTC. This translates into CAASPSGGNEQYF. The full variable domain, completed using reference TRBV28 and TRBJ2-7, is DVKVTQSSRYLVKRTGEKVFLECVQDMDHENMFWYRQDPGLGLRLIYFSYDVKMKEKGDIPEGYSVSREKKERFSLILESASTNQTSMYLCAASPSGGNEQYFGPGTRLTVT.

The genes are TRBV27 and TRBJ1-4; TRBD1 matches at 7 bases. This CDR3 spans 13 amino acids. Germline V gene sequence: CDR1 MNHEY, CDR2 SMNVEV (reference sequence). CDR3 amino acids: CPAMGQKNEKLFF. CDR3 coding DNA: TGTCCAGCCATGGGACAGAAGAATGAAAAACTGTTTTTT.

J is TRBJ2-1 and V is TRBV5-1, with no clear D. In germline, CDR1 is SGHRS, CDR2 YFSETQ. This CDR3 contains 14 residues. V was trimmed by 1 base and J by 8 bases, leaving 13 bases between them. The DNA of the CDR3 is TGCGCCAGCAGCTTGACCCTGTCTCGGGATGAGCAGTTCTTC. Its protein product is CASSLTLSRDEQFF. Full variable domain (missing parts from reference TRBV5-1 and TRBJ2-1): KAGVTQTPRYLIKTRGQQVTLSCSPISGHRSVSWYQQTPGQGLQFLFEYFSETQRNKGNFPGRFSGRQFSNSRSEMNVSTLELGDSALYLCASSLTLSRDEQFFGPGTRLTVL.

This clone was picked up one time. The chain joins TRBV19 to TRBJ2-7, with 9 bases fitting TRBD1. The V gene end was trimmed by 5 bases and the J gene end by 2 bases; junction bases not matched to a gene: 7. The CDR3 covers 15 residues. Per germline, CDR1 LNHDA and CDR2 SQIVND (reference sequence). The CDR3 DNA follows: TGTGCCAGTAGTCCTCGACAGGGGGGAACCTACGAGCAGTACTTC. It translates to CASSPRQGGTYEQYF.

The CDR3 DNA reads as TGCGCCAGCAGCTTTTCGGACAGGGGGTATGGCTACACCTTC. Its protein is CASSFSDRGYGYTF. The V and J genes are TRBV5-1 and TRBJ1-2; 10 positions match TRBD1. Trimming cost V 2 bases and J 5 bases; bases outside gene matches: 3. This CDR3 spans 14 amino acids. CDR1 and CDR2 (germline): SGHRS, YFSETQ.

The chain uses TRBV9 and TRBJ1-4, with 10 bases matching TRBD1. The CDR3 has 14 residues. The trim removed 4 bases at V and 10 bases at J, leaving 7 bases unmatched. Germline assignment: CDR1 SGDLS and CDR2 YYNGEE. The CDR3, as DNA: TGTGCCAGCAGCCAAACGGGACAGGGGTCAAAACTGTTTTTT. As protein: CASSQTGQGSKLFF.

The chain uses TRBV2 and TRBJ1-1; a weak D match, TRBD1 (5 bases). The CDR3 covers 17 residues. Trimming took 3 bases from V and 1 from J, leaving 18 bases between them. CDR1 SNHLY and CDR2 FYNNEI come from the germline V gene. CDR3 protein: CASSDAHGGARNTEAFF. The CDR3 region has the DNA TGTGCCAGCAGTGACGCACATGGAGGGGCAAGGAACACTGAAGCTTTCTTT.

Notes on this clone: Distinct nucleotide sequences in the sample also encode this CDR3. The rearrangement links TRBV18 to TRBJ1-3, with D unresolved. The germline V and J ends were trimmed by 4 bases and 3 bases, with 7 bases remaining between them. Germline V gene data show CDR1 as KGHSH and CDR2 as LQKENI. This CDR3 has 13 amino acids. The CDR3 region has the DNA TGTGCCAGCTCACAGACCAGTGGAAACACCATATATTTT. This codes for CASSQTSGNTIYF.

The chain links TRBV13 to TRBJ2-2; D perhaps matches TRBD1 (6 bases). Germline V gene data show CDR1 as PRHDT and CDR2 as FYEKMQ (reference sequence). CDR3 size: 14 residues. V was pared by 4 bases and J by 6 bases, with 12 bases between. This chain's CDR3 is CASSSTQGSGELFF. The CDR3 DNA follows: TGTGCCAGCAGCTCCACACAGGGCTCCGGGGAGCTGTTTTTT. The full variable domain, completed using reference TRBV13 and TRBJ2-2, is AAGVIQSPRHLIKEKRETATLKCYPIPRHDTVYWYQQGPGQDPQFLISFYEKMQSDKGSIPDRFSAQQFSDYHSELNMSSLELGDSALYFCASSSTQGSGELFFGEGSRLTVL.

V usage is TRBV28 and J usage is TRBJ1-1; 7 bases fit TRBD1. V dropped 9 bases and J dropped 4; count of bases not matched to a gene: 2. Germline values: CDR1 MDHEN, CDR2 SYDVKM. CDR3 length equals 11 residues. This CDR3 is CASGDSTEAFF. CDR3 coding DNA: TGTGCCAGTGGGGACAGCACTGAAGCTTTCTTT.

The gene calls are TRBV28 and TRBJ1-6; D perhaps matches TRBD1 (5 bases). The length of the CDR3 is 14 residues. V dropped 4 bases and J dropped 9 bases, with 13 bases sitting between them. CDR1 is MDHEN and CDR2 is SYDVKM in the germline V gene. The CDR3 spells CASSSRGSRSPLHF. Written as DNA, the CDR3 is TGTGCCAGCAGTTCCCGGGGCAGCCGTTCACCCCTCCACTTT.

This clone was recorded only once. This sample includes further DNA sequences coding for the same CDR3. CDR3 amino acids: CASSLSNTIYF. The CDR3, as DNA: TGTGCCAGCAGTTTATCAAACACCATATATTTT. The chain uses TRBV28 and TRBJ1-3; no clear D. Germline V gene data show CDR1 as MDHEN and CDR2 as SYDVKM. Deletions cut 1 base from V and 6 bases from J, with 1 base between. CDR3 size: 11 residues.